Listed here are 25 T cell receptor beta chains from one sample, sequenced in a study of blood T cells in healthy people across ages. It was with a sample-barcoded 5' primer and a J-beta primer mix that a second PCR of roughly 7 to 12 cycles was run. TCRdb re-analysed the 5' RACE reads in MiXCR, keeping a single row per CDR3 protein. The table has hundreds of thousands of distinct CDR3 sequences, under 30% seen once. The sequenced sample consisted of blood. These receptors were obtained from a woman older than 75 in good health.

This clonotype showed up many times. An end of the junction does not agree with germline; a read error may underlie this. The chain is built from TRBV4-3 and TRBJ1-5, with D possibly TRBD1 on 6 matching bases. Germline assignment: CDR1 LGHNA and CDR2 YSLEER. This CDR3 region has 14 residues. CDR3 protein: CASSQGQSNQPQHF. The CDR3 DNA follows: TGTGCCAGCAGTCAGGGGCAGAGCAATCAGCCCCAGCATTTT.

The CDR3 coding sequence is TGCAGCGTTCCCGACAGGGGGCCCTTCGATGAGCAGTTCTTC. Its protein is CSVPDRGPFDEQFF. The rearrangement joins TRBV29-1 to TRBJ2-1, with 10 bases matching TRBD1. The CDR3 is made up of 14 amino acids. CDR1 is SQVTM and CDR2 is ANQGSEA in the germline V gene. V gave up 5 bases and J gave up 8 bases; unmatched junction bases: 9.

This clonotype was seen ten or more times. The chain joins TRBV10-3 to TRBJ1-5; no definite D call. The CDR3 spans 14 residues. V was cut by 2 bases and J by 7 bases, with 12 bases left in between. Looked up from germline, CDR1 is ENHRY and CDR2 is SYGVKD. CDR3 amino acids: CAISEGRVRQPQHF. CDR3 bases: TGTGCCATCAGTGAGGGGAGGGTAAGGCAGCCCCAGCATTTT.

Concerning this clonotype itself: One base away lies a much larger clone, so this may be a sequencing read error. The chain is built from TRBV7-9 and TRBJ1-2, with TRBD1 matching 7 bases. There are 16 residues in the CDR3. CDR1 SEHNR and CDR2 FQNEAQ come from the germline V gene (reference sequence). The CDR3 DNA is TGTGCCAGCAGCCCAGGAAACAGGGGAAGGTCCTATGGCTGCACCTTC. Protein: CASSPGNRGRSYGCTF.

In its sample, this clonotype was seen once. It may be a read error: a sequence one base away is much more abundant. The CDR3 carries no conserved terminal phenylalanine or tryptophan, so it likely arises from a read error. The chain has TRBV7-8 and TRBJ2-5; D may be TRBD1 or TRBD2 (5 bases each). The CDR3 is 15 amino acids. V was shortened by 7 bases and J by 4 bases, with 19 bases between the two germline ends. From germline, CDR1 is SGHVS and CDR2 FQNEAQ. In nucleotides, the CDR3 is TGTGCCAGCAAACTGGGAGCCAGGGTATCAGAGACCCAGTACTGC. As protein: CASKLGARVSETQYC.

The table lists this clonotype with many counts. A read error may produce the germline difference seen at one junction end. J is TRBJ2-1 and V is TRBV12-3 or TRBV12-4; D uncertain. This CDR3 region has 15 residues. The CDR3 DNA is TGTACCAGCAGTACCCGGGTTTTTGGGTACAATGAGCAGTTCTTC. Translation gives CTSSTRVFGYNEQFF.

This clonotype has only a few counts. The CDR3 bases are TGTGCCAGCAGCGCCGCGGCGGGGGGCATTCAGTACTTC. The encoded protein is CASSAAAGGIQYF. This chain connects TRBV2 to TRBJ2-4; 8 bases are a match to TRBD2. Germline V gene lookup returns CDR1 SNHLY and CDR2 FYNNEI. V shed 6 bases and J 9 bases; nucleotides not matched to a gene: 7. This CDR3 is built from 13 residues.

There are many counts of this clonotype. The rearrangement links TRBV7-2 to TRBJ2-7; no reliable D call. This CDR3 region has 14 residues. Germline values: CDR1 SGHTA, CDR2 FQGNSA. With 3 bases removed from V and 0 bases from J, the gap between germline ends came to 9 bases. CDR3 residues: CASSFGSSSYEQYF. DNA of the CDR3: TGTGCCAGCAGCTTTGGGTCGAGCTCCTACGAGCAGTACTTC.

The CDR3 is CASSLRGLAGGLEQFF. The CDR3 DNA sequence: TGTGCCAGCAGCCTAAGAGGACTAGCGGGAGGGCTTGAGCAGTTCTTC. The rearrangement links TRBV6-5 to TRBJ2-1; 15 nucleotides agree with TRBD2. CDR1 is MNHEY and CDR2 is SVGAGI in the germline V gene. This CDR3 has 16 residues. Trimming took 6 bases from V and 9 from J; bases not matched to a gene: 9.

This clonotype was counted at least ten times. The chain links TRBV4-2 to TRBJ2-1; D might be TRBD1 or TRBD2, each matching 5 bases. The V end lost 1 base, the J end lost 4 bases, and 8 bases lay between the germline ends. The CDR3 is 14 amino acids. Germline CDR1 is LGHNA and CDR2 is YNFKEQ. DNA for the CDR3: TGTGCCAGCAGCCAAGGGGACCCATACAATGAGCAGTTCTTC. Residues: CASSQGDPYNEQFF.

This clonotype was seen a handful of times. CDR3 in DNA: TGTGCCAGCAGCTCGAAAGCCGGGACGCATAACCGTTACGAGCAGTTCTTC. Protein sequence: CASSSKAGTHNRYEQFF. The rearrangement links TRBV5-5 to TRBJ2-1; D tentatively fits TRBD1 or TRBD2 (5 bases each). CDR1 is SGHKS, CDR2 YYEKEE, per germline (reference sequence). The V gene lost 3 bases and the J gene lost 10 bases, with 26 bases spanning the gap. This CDR3 comprises 17 residues. Full variable domain (rest looked up from reference TRBV5-5 and TRBJ2-1): DAGVTQSPTHLIKTRGQQVTLRCSPISGHKSVSWYQQVLGQGPQFIFQYYEKEERGRGNFPDRFSARQFPNYSSELNVNALLLGDSALYLCASSSKAGTHNRYEQFFGPGTRLTVL.

This clonotype was recorded many times. This rearrangement joins TRBV10-2 to TRBJ1-1, with 8 nucleotides matching TRBD1. This CDR3 is built from 14 residues. After removal of 6 bases from V and 1 base from J, the junction contained 4 bases not matched to a gene. Per germline, CDR1 WSHSY and CDR2 SAAADI. In nucleotides, the CDR3 is TGCGCCAGCAGAGAACAGGGGGAGAACACTGAAGCTTTCTTT. Translating it yields CASREQGENTEAFF.

At least ten counts were recorded for this clonotype. This chain joins TRBV24-1 and TRBJ2-1; D gene unclear. Trimming took off 3 bases at V and 10 bases at J, with 15 bases between the two ends. The germline gives CDR1 KGHDR, CDR2 SFDVKD. The CDR3 runs to 14 residues. Here the CDR3 DNA reads TGTGCCACCAGTGATCCACCCCCTGTTGTCGAGCAGTTCTTC. Translation: CATSDPPPVVEQFF.

For this clonotype: The CDR3 end shows no conserved phenylalanine or tryptophan, and so a read error is likely. The chain has TRBV5-5 and TRBJ2-3, with a tentative D call TRBD1 (6 bases). CDR3 length equals 13 residues. The V gene's germline CDR1 is SGHKS and CDR2 YYEKEE (reference sequence). Here the CDR3 DNA reads TGTGCCAGCAGCTTGGCGAGGACAGATGCGCAGTATTGT. Encoded protein: CASSLARTDAQYC.

This clonotype was counted many times. The chain is built from TRBV7-2 and TRBJ2-1; possibly TRBD1 for D (7 bases). V dropped 3 bases and J dropped 6 bases, with 15 bases sitting between them. CDR1 is SGHTA and CDR2 is FQGNSA in the germline V gene. The CDR3 covers 15 residues. CDR3 in DNA: TGTGCCAGCAGCTTCGGAGGGACAGCTCGCAATGAGCAGTTCTTC. It encodes CASSFGGTARNEQFF.

This sequence joins TRBV7-8 and TRBJ2-1, with 10 positions matching TRBD2. V lost 5 bases to trimming and J lost 2 bases; unmatched junction nucleotides: 6. The germline V gene has CDR1 SGHVS and CDR2 FQNEAQ. The CDR3 spans 16 residues. The CDR3 reads CASSAITSGAYNEQFF. CDR3 DNA: TGTGCCAGCAGCGCCATTACTAGCGGGGCCTACAATGAGCAGTTCTTC.

CDR3 sequence: CASSLLAGADADTQYF. In nucleotides, the CDR3 is TGTGCCAGCAGCCTACTAGCGGGAGCTGATGCAGATACGCAGTATTTT. This sequence joins TRBV2 and TRBJ2-3; TRBD2 matches 11 bases. The CDR3 length is 16 residues. V shed 6 bases, J shed 4 bases, and the junction held 9 bases outside the gene matches. Per the germline V gene, CDR1 is SNHLY and CDR2 is FYNNEI.

This clonotype has at least ten counts. The chain combines TRBV6-2 or TRBV6-3 with TRBJ2-1, with 15 bases fitting TRBD2. V lost 6 bases and J lost 0; bases outside the gene matches: 0. The CDR3 runs to 16 residues. Germline CDR1 and CDR2: MNHEY and SVGEGT. For the CDR3, the DNA is TGTGCCAGCAGGGGACTAGCGGGGGGCTCCTACAATGAGCAGTTCTTC. Translation gives CASRGLAGGSYNEQFF.

This clonotype showed up many times. This chain links TRBV4-2 with TRBJ2-1, with a tentative D call TRBD2 (6 bases). Deletions cut 0 bases from V and 4 bases from J, with 13 bases between. Germline-derived CDR1 and CDR2 are LGHNA and YNFKEQ. The CDR3 has 16 amino acids. CDR3 in amino acids: CASSQEPLASYNEQFF. The CDR3 coding sequence is TGTGCCAGCAGCCAAGAACCCCTAGCGAGTTACAATGAGCAGTTCTTC.

This clonotype was observed many times. The rearrangement uses TRBV9 and TRBJ1-1, with D unresolved. With 0 bases removed from V and 0 bases from J, the gap between germline ends came to 3 bases. Germline CDR1 SGDLS, CDR2 YYNGEE. This CDR3 region has 13 residues. As DNA, the CDR3 is TGTGCCAGCAGCGTAGTGATGAACACTGAAGCTTTCTTT. As protein: CASSVVMNTEAFF.

The CDR3 is CASSQPRTSGDTQYF. The CDR3, as DNA: TGTGCCAGCAGCCAACCCAGGACTAGCGGGGATACGCAGTATTTT. V is TRBV7-2 and J is TRBJ2-3, with 11 bases aligning to TRBD2. The CDR3 spans 15 residues. Trimming removed 5 bases from V and 6 bases from J; junction bases left unmatched: 7. The germline CDR1 and CDR2 sequences are SGHTA and FQGNSA.

The rearrangement joins TRBV2 to TRBJ2-5; D is uncertain. The CDR3 is made up of 13 amino acids. Germline lookup yields CDR1 SNHLY and CDR2 FYNNEI. Trimming took 1 base from V and 3 from J, leaving 6 bases between them. CDR3 loop: CASSEEGEETQYF. DNA for the CDR3: TGTGCCAGCAGTGAAGAGGGCGAAGAGACCCAGTACTTC.

With respect to this clonotype: Its ends do not fully match the called genes, so a read error is possible. The V call is TRBV27, the J call TRBJ2-5; a possible D gene is TRBD1 (6 bases). This CDR3 is built from 13 residues. Germline CDR1 reads MNHEY; CDR2 reads SMNVEV (reference sequence). Here the CDR3 reads CAGSPYTGFEQYF. In DNA form, the CDR3 reads TGTGCCGGCAGTCCTTATACAGGGTTTGAGCAGTACTTC.

Many counts were recorded for this clonotype. This chain uses TRBV10-3 with TRBJ2-7; D gene uncertain. Germline CDR1 and CDR2: ENHRY and SYGVKD. The CDR3 covers 15 residues. Trimming pared 0 bases from V and 3 bases from J, leaving 12 bases between. CDR3 sequence (DNA): TGTGCCATCAGTGAGTCGACCACGGTAGTCTACGAGCAGTACTTC. Amino acids: CAISESTTVVYEQYF.

This clonotype turned up a few times. The chain carries TRBV28 and TRBJ2-2, with D unclear. V shed 8 bases and J shed 2 bases, with 6 bases lying between them. Germline loops: CDR1 MDHEN, CDR2 SYDVKM. This CDR3 has 12 amino acids. In nucleotides, the CDR3 is TGTGCCAGCCCGTCTAACACCGGGGAGCTGTTTTTT. Protein: CASPSNTGELFF.